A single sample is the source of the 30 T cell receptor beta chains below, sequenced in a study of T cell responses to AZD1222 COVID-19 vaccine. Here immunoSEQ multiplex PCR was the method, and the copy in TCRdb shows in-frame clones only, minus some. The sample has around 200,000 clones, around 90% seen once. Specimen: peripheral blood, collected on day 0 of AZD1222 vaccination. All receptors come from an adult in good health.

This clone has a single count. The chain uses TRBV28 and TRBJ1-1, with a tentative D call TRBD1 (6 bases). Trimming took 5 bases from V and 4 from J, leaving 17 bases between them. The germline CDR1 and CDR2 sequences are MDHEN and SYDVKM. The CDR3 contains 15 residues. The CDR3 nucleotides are TGTGCCAGCAGTCTCCCGGACGGGGGGCGCACTGAAGCTTTCTTT. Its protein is CASSLPDGGRTEAFF.

CDR3: CACQPGQGNQPQHF. The CDR3 bases are TGTGCCTGCCAGCCGGGACAGGGCAATCAGCCCCAGCATTTT. The chain couples TRBV30 to TRBJ1-5; 8 bases are a match to TRBD1. Per the germline V gene, CDR1 is GTSNPN and CDR2 is SVGIG (reference sequence). Germline trimming cut 6 bases from V and 2 bases from J; bases unmatched to any gene: 6. The CDR3 totals 14 residues.

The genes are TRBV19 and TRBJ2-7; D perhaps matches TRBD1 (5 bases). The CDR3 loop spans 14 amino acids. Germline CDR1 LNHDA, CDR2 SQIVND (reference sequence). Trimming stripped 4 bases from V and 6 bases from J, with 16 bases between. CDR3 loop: CASSNPQGVSEQYF. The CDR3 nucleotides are TGTGCCAGTAGTAACCCCCAAGGGGTGAGCGAGCAGTACTTC.

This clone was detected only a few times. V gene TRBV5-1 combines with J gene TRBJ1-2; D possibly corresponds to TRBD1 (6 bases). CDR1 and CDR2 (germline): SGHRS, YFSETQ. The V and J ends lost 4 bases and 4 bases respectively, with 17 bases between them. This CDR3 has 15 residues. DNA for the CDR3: TGCGCCAGCAGCCCCGCGGGGGCGAGGACCTATGGCTACACCTTC. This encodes CASSPAGARTYGYTF.

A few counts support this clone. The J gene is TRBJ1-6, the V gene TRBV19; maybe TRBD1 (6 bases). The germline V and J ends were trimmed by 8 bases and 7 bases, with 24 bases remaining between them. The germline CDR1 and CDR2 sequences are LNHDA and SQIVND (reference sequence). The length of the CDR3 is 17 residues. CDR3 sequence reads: CASHTKAGASRNSPLHF. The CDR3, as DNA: TGTGCCAGTCACACCAAGGCAGGGGCCTCTAGGAATTCACCCCTCCACTTT.

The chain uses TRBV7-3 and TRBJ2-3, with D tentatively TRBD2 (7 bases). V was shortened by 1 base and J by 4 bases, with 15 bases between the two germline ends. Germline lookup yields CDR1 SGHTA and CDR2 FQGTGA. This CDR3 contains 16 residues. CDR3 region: CASSLKGGLNADTQYF. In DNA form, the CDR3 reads TGTGCCAGCAGCTTAAAGGGGGGGCTTAATGCAGATACGCAGTATTTT.

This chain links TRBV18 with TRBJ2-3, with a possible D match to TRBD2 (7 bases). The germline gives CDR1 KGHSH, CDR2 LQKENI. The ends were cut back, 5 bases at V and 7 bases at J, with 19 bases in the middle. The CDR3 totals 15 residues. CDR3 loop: CASSSLGGGQYTQYF. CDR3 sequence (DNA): TGTGCCAGCTCATCGTTGGGGGGGGGCCAGTATACGCAGTATTTT.

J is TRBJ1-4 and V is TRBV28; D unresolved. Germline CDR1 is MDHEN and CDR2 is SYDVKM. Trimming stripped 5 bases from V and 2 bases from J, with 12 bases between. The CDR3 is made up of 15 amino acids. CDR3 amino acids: CASSPLPATNEKLFF. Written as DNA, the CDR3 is TGTGCCAGCAGTCCACTGCCCGCCACTAATGAAAAACTGTTTTTT.

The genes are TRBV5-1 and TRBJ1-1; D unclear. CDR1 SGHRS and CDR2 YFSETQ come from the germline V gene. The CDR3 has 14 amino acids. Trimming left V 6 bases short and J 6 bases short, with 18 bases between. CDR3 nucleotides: TGCGCCAGCATGTTAGTAGGTGGCAACGCTGAAGCTTTCTTT. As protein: CASMLVGGNAEAFF.

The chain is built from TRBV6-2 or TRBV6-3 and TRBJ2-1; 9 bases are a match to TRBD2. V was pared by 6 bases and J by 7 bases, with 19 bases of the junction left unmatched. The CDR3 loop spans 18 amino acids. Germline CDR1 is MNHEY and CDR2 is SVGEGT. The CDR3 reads CASSPPRIAGEGRNEQFF. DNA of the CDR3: TGTGCCAGCAGCCCACCAAGAATAGCGGGAGAAGGAAGAAATGAGCAGTTCTTC.

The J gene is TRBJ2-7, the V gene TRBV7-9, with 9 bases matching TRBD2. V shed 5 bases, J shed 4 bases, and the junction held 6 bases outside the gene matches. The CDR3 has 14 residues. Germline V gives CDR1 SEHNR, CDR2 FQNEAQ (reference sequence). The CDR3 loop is CASSPPGLAYEQYF. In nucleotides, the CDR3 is TGTGCCAGCAGCCCACCGGGACTAGCTTACGAGCAGTACTTC.

The CDR3 DNA reads TGTGCCAGCAGCCAAGGGCCAGAAGCTTTCTTT. It translates to CASSQGPEAFF. V gene TRBV3-1 (or the pseudogene TRBV3-2) combines with J gene TRBJ1-1; D uncertain. V lost 1 base and J 8 bases, leaving 5 bases between the germline ends. Germline V lookup: CDR1 LGHDT, CDR2 YNNKEL (reference sequence). This CDR3 is built from 11 residues.

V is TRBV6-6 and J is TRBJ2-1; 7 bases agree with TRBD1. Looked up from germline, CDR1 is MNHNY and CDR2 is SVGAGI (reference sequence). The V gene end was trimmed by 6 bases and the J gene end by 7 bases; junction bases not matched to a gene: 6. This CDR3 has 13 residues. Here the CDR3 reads CASRDRSNNEQFF. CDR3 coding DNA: TGTGCCAGCAGGGACAGGAGTAATAATGAGCAGTTCTTC.

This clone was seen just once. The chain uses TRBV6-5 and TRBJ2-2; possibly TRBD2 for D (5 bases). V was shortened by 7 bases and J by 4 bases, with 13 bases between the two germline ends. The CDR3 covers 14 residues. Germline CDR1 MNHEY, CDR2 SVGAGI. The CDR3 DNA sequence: TGTGCCAGCATTAATAGCGTGCGCACCGGGGAGCTGTTTTTT. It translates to CASINSVRTGELFF.

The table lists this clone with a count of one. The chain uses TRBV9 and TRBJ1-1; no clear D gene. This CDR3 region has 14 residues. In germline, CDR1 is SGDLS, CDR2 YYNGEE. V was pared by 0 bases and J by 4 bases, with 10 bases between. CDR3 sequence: CASSVALGSTEAFF. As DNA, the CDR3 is TGTGCCAGCAGCGTAGCTTTAGGGAGCACTGAAGCTTTCTTT.

The CDR3 DNA follows: TGTGCCAGCAGTGAGATCGCTGACTACGAGCAGTACTTC. It yields the protein CASSEIADYEQYF. The rearrangement links TRBV2 to TRBJ2-7; D call uncertain. Germline CDR1 reads SNHLY; CDR2 reads FYNNEI. Trimming stripped 3 bases from V and 3 bases from J, with 9 bases between. This CDR3 region has 13 residues.

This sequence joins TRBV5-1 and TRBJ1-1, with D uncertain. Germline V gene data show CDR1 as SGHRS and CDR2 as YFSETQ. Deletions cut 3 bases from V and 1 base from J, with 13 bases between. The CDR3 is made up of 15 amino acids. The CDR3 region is CASSSSWPANTEAFF. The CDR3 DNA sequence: TGCGCCAGCAGCTCCTCTTGGCCTGCGAACACTGAAGCTTTCTTT.

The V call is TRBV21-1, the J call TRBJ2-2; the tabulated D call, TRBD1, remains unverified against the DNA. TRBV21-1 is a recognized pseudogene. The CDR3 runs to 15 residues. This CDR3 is CASSFRTGDTGELFF. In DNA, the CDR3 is TGTGCCAGCAGCTTCCGGACAGGGGACACCGGGGAGCTGTTTTTT.

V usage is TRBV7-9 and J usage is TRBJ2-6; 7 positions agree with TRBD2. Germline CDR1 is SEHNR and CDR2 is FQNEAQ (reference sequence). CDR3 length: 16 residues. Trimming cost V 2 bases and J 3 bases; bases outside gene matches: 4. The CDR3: CASSLNAGVGANVLTF. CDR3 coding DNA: TGTGCCAGCAGCTTAAATGCGGGGGTTGGGGCCAACGTCCTGACTTTC.

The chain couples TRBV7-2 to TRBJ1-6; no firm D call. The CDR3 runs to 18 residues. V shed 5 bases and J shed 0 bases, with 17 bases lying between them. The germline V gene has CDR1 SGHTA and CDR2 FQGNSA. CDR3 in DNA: TGTGCCAGCAGCCTCGACTTCTTGGGTGGCTCCTATAATTCACCCCTCCACTTT. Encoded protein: CASSLDFLGGSYNSPLHF.

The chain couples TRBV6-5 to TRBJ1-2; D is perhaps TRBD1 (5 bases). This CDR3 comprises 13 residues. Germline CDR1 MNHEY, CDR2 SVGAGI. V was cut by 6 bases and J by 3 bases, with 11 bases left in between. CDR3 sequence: CASRDTSYYGYTF. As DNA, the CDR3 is TGTGCCAGCAGGGACACCTCCTACTATGGCTACACCTTC.

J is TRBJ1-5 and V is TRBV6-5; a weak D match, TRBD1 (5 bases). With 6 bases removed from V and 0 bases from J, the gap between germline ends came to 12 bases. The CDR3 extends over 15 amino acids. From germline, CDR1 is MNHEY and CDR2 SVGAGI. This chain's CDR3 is CASRRQQYSNQPQHF. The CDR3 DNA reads TGTGCCAGCAGAAGACAGCAATATAGCAATCAGCCCCAGCATTTT.

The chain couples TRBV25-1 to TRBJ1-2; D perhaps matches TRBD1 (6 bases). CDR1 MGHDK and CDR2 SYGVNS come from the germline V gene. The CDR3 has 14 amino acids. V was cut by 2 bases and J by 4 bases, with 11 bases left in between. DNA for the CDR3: TGTGCCAGCAGTGAACCCGGGGGGCCCTATGGCTACACCTTC. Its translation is CASSEPGGPYGYTF.

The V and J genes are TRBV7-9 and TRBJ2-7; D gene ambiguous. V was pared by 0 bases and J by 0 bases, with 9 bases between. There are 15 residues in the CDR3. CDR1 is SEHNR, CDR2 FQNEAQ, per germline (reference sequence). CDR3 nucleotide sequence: TGTGCCAGCAGCTTAGCGCTGCCAACCTCCTACGAGCAGTACTTC. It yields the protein CASSLALPTSYEQYF.

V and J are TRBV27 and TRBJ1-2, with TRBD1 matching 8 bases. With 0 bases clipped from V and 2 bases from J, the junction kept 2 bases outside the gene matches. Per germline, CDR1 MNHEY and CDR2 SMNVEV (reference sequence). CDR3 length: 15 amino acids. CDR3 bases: TGTGCCAGCAGTTTATCCAGGGGGCAAAACTATGGCTACACCTTC. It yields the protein CASSLSRGQNYGYTF.

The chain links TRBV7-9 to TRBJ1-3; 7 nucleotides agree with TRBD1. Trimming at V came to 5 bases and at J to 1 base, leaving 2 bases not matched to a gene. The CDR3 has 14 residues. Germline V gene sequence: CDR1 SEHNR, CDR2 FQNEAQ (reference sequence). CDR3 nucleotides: TGTGCCAGCAGCACAGGGGAGTCTGGAAACACCATATATTTT. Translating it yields CASSTGESGNTIYF.

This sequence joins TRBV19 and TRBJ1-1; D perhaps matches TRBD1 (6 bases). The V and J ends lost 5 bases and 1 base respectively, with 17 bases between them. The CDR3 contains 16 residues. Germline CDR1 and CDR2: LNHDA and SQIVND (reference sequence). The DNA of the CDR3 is TGTGCCAGTAGTGTCACAGGGACGGGAAGGAACACTGAAGCTTTCTTT. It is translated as CASSVTGTGRNTEAFF.

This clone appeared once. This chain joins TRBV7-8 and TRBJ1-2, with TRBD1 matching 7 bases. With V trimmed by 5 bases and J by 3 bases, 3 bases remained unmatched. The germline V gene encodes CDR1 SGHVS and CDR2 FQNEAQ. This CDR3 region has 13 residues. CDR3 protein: CASSLGTDYGYTF. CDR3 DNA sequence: TGTGCCAGCAGCCTCGGGACAGACTATGGCTACACCTTC.

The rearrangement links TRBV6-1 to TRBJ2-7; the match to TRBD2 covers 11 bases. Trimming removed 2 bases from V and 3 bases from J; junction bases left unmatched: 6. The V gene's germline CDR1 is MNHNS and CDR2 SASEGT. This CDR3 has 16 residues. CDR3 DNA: TGTGCCAGCAGTGAACTCGGGACTAGCGGATTCTACGAGCAGTACTTC. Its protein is CASSELGTSGFYEQYF.

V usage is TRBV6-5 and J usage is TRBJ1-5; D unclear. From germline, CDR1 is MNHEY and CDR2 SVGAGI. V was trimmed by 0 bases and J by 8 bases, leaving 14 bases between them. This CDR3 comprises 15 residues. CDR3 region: CASSYSSQPGKPQHF. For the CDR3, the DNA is TGTGCCAGCAGTTACTCGAGCCAACCGGGGAAGCCCCAGCATTTT.